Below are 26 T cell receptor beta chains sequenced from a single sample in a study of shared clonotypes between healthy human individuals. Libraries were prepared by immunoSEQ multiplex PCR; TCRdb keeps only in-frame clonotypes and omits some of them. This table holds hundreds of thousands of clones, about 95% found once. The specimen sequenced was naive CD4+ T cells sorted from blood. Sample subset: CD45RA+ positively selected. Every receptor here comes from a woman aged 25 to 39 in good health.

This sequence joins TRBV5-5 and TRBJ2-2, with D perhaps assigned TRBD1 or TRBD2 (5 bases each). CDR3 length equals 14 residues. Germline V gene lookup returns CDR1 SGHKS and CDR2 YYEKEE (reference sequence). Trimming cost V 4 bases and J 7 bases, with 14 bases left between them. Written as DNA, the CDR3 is TGTGCCAGCAGCCCGGGTGGGGCGGGCGGGGAGCTGTTTTTT. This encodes CASSPGGAGGELFF.

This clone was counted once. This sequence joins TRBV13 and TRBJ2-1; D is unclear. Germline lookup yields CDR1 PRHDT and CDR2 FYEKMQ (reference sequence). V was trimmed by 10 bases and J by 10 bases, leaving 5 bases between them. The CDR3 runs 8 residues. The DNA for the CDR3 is TGTGCCATTGCCGAGCAGTTCTTC. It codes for CAIAEQFF. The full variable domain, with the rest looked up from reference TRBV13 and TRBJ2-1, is AAGVIQSPRHLIKEKRETATLKCYPIPRHDTVYWYQQGPGQDPQFLISFYEKMQSDKGSIPDRFSAQQFSDYHSELNMSSLELGDSALYFCAIAEQFFGPGTRLTVL.

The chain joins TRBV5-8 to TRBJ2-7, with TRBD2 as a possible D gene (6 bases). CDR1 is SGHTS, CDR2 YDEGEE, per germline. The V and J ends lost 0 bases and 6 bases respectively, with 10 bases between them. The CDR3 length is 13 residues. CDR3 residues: CASSLVLAIEQYF. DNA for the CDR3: TGTGCCAGCAGCTTGGTACTAGCCATCGAGCAGTACTTC.

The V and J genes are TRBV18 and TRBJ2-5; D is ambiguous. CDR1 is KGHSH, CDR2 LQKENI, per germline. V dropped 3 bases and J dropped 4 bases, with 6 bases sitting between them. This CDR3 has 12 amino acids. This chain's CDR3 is CASSPDLETQYF. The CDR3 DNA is TGTGCCAGCTCACCGGATCTAGAGACCCAGTACTTC.

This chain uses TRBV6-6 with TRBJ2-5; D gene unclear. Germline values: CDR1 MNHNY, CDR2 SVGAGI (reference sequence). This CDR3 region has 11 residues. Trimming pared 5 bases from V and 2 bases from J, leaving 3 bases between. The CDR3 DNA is TGTGCCAGCAGTACGCAAGAGACCCAGTACTTC. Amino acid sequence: CASSTQETQYF.

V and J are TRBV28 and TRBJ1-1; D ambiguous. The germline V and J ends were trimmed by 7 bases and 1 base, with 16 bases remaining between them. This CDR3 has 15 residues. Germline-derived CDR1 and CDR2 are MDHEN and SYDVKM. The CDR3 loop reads CASKEPIGSNTEAFF. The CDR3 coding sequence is TGTGCCAGCAAGGAGCCCATTGGTTCGAACACTGAAGCTTTCTTT.

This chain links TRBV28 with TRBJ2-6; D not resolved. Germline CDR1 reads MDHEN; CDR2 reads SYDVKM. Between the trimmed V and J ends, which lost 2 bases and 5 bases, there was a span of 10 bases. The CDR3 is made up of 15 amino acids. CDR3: CASSLRQTRANVLTF. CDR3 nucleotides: TGTGCCAGCAGTTTACGACAAACCAGGGCCAACGTCCTGACTTTC.

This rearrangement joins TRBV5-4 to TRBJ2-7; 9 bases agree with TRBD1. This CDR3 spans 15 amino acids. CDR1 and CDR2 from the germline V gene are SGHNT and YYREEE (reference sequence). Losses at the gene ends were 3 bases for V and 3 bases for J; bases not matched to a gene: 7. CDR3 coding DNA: TGTGCCAGCAGCTCGACCGGGACAGGGCGCTACGAGCAGTACTTC. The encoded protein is CASSSTGTGRYEQYF.

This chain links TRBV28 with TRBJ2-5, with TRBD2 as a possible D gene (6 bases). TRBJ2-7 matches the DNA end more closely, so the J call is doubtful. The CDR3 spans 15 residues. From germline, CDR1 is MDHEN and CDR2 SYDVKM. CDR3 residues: CASRGGAGTNYEQYF. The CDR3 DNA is TGTGCCAGCAGGGGTGGAGCGGGCACTAACTACGAGCAGTACTTC.

For the CDR3, the DNA is TGTGCCAGCAGTGGAACCTACGAGCAGTACTTC. Amino acid sequence: CASSGTYEQYF. The rearrangement joins TRBV11-2 to TRBJ2-7; D is uncertain. The V end lost 6 bases, the J end lost 2 bases, and 5 bases lay between the germline ends. Germline CDR1 is SGHAT and CDR2 is FQNNGV. The CDR3 is 11 residues long. Complete variable domain (other parts from reference TRBV11-2 and TRBJ2-7): EAGVAQSPRYKIIEKRQSVAFWCNPISGHATLYWYQQILGQGPKLLIQFQNNGVVDDSQLPKDRFSAERLKGVDSTLKIQPAKLEDSAVYLCASSGTYEQYFGPGTRLTVT.

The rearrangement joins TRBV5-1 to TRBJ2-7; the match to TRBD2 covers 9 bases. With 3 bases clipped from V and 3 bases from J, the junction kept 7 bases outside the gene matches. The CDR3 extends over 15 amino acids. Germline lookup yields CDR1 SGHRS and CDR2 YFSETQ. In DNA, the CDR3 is TGCGCCAGCAGCTCCTTAGCGGGAGCCGGCTACGAGCAGTACTTC. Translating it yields CASSSLAGAGYEQYF.

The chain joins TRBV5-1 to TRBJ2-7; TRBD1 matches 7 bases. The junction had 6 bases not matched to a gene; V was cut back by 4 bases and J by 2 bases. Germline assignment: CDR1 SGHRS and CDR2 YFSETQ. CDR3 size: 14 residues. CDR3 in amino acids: CASSTGQVTYEQYF. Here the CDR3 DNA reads TGCGCCAGCAGCACTGGACAGGTGACCTACGAGCAGTACTTC.

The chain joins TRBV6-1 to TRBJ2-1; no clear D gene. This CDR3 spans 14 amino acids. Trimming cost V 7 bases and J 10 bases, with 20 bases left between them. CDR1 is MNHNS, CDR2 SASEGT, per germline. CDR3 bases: TGTGCCAGCACGGTCTTGGGCGGTACAATGGAGCAGTTCTTC. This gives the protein CASTVLGGTMEQFF.

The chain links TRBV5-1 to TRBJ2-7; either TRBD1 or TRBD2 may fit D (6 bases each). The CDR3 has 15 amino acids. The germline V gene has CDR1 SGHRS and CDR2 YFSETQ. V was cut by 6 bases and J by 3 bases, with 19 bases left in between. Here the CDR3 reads CASTLGGPGGYEQYF. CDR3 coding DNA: TGCGCCAGCACACTCGGGGGCCCTGGGGGCTACGAGCAGTACTTC.

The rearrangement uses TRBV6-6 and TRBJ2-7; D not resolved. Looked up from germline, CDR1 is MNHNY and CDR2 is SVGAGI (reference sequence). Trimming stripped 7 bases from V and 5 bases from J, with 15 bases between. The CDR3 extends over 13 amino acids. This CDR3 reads CASTEILNHEQYF. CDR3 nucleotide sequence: TGTGCCAGCACCGAAATACTGAATCACGAGCAGTACTTC.

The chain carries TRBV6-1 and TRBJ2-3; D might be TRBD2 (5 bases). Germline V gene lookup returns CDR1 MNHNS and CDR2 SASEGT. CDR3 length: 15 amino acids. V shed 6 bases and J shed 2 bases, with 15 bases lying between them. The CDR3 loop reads CASRKEGLNTDTQYF. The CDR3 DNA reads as TGTGCCAGCAGAAAAGAGGGCTTGAACACAGATACGCAGTATTTT.

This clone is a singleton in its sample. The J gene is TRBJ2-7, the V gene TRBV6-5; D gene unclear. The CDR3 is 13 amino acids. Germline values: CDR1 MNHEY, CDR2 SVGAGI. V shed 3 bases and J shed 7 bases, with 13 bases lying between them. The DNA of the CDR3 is TGTGCCAGCAGTTATGTCCGAGAAGGGGAGCAGTACTTC. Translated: CASSYVREGEQYF.

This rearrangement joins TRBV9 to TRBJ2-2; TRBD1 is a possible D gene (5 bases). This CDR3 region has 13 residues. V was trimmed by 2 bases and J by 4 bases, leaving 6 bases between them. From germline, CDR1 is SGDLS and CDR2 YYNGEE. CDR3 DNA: TGTGCCAGCAGCGTTGGGGCCACCGGGGAGCTGTTTTTT. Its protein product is CASSVGATGELFF.

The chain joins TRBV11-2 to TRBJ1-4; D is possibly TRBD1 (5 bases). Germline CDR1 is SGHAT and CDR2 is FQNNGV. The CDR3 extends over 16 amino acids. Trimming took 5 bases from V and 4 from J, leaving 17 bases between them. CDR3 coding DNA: TGTGCCAGCAGCACCCAAGGCGGGGCCAGTAATGAAAAACTGTTTTTT. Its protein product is CASSTQGGASNEKLFF.

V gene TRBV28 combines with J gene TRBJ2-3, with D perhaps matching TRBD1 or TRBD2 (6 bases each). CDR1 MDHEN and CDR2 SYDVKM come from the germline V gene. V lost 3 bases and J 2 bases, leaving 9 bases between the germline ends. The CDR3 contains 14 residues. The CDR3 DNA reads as TGTGCCAGCAGTTTCGGGGGCCCCACAGATACGCAGTATTTT. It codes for CASSFGGPTDTQYF.

The CDR3 here is CASSLVGTSGKYEQYF. Here the CDR3 DNA reads TGTGCCAGCAGCTTAGTTGGGACTAGCGGAAAGTACGAGCAGTACTTC. The chain links TRBV7-2 to TRBJ2-7; the match to TRBD2 covers 11 bases. The CDR3 contains 16 residues. With 1 base clipped from V and 4 bases from J, the junction kept 6 bases outside the gene matches. Germline CDR1 reads SGHTA; CDR2 reads FQGNSA.

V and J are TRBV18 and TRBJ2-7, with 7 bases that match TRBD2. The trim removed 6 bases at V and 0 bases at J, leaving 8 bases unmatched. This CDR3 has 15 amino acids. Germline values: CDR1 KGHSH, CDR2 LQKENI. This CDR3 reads CASSRGGGLSYEQYF. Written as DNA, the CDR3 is TGTGCCAGCTCGAGGGGCGGGGGACTCTCCTACGAGCAGTACTTC.

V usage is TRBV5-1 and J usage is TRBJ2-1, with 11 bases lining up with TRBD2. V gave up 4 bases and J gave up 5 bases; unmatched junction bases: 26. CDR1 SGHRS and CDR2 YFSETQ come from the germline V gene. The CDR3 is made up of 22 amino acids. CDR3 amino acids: CASSPRVGLAGGSGHTNNEQFF. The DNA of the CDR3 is TGCGCCAGCAGCCCCCGGGTAGGGCTAGCGGGAGGTAGTGGGCATACAAACAATGAGCAGTTCTTC.

CDR3 coding DNA: TGCGCCAGCAGCCAATTTCTAGAGGGCTACGAGCAGTACTTC. Protein sequence: CASSQFLEGYEQYF. The chain uses TRBV4-3 and TRBJ2-7; D is possibly TRBD2 (5 bases). V was shortened by 2 bases and J by 3 bases, with 11 bases between the two germline ends. The V gene's germline CDR1 is LGHNA and CDR2 YSLEER. The length of the CDR3 is 14 residues.

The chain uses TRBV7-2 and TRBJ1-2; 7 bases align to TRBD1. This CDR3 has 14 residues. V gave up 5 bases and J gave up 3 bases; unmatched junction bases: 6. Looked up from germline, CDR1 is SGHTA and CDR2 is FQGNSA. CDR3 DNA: TGTGCCAGCAGCCCGGGGACAGCCTACTATGGCTACACCTTC. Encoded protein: CASSPGTAYYGYTF.

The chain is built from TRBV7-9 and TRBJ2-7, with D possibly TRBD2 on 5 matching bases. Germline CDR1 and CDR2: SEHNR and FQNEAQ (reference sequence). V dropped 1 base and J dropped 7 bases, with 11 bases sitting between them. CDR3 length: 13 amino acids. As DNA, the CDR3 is TGTGCCAGCAGCTTAGTCCCCACGGGGGAGCAGTACTTC. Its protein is CASSLVPTGEQYF.